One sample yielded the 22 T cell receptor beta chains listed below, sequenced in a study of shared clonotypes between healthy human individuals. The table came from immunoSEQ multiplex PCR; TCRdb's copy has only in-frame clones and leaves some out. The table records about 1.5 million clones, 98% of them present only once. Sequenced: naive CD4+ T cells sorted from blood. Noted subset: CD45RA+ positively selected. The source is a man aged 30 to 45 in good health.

The CDR3 loop reads CASSLAEGVNTEAFF. The CDR3 nucleotides read TGCGCCAGCAGCTTGGCCGAGGGAGTGAACACTGAAGCTTTCTTT. The rearrangement links TRBV5-1 to TRBJ1-1; D is undetermined. Germline values: CDR1 SGHRS, CDR2 YFSETQ. V was trimmed by 0 bases and J by 0 bases, leaving 9 bases between them. CDR3 length: 15 residues.

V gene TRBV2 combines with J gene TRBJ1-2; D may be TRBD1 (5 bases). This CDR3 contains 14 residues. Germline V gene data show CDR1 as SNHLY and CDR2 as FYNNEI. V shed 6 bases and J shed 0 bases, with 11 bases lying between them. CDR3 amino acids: CASRSTEANYGYTF. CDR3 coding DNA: TGTGCCAGCAGATCGACAGAAGCTAACTATGGCTACACCTTC.

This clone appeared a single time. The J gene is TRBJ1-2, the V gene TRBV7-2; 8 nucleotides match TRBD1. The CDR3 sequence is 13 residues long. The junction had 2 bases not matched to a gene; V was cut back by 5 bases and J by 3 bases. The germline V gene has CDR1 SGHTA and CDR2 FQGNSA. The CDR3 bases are TGTGCCAGCAGCCCGACAGGGGACTATGGCTACACCTTC. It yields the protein CASSPTGDYGYTF.

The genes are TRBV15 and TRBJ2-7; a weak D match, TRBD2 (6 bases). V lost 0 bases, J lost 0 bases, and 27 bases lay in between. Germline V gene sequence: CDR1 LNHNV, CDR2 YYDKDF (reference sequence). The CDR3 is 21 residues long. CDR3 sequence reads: CATSRDGGGNRLVPGSYEQYF. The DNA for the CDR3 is TGTGCCACCAGCAGAGATGGGGGTGGCAATCGACTAGTCCCGGGCTCCTACGAGCAGTACTTC. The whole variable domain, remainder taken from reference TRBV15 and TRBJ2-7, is DAMVIQNPRYQVTQFGKPVTLSCSQTLNHNVMYWYQQKSSQAPKLLFHYYDKDFNNEADTPDNFQSRRPNTSFCFLDIRSPGLGDTAMYLCATSRDGGGNRLVPGSYEQYFGPGTRLTVT.

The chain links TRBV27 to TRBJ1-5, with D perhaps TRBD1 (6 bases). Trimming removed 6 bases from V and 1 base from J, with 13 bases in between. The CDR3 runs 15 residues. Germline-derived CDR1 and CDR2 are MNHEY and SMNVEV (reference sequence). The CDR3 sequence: CASRVGGLSNQPQHF. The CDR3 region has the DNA TGTGCCAGCAGAGTGGGGGGGCTGAGCAATCAGCCCCAGCATTTT.

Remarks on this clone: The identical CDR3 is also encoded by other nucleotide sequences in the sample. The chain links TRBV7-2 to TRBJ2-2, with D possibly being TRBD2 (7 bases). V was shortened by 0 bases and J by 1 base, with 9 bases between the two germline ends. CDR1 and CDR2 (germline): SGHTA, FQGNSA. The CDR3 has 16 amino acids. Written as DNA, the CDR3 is TGTGCCAGCAGCTTAGCGGGGGGGCTGAACACCGGGGAGCTGTTTTTT. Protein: CASSLAGGLNTGELFF.

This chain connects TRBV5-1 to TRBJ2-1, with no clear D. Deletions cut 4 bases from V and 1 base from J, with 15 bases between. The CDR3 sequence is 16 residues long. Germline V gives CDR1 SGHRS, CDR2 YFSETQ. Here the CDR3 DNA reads TGCGCCAGCAGCCCGAAAAAAACTAATTCCTACAATGAGCAGTTCTTC. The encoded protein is CASSPKKTNSYNEQFF.

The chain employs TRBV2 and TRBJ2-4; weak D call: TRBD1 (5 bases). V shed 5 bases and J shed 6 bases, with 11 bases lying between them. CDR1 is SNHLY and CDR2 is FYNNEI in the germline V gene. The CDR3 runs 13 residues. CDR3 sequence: CASSSDISNIQYF. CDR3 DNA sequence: TGTGCCAGCAGTTCGGACATTTCAAACATTCAGTACTTC.

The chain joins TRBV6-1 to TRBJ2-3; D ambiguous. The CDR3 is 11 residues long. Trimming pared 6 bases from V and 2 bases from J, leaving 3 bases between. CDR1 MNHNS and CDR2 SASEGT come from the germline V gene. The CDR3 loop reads CASRTTDTQYF. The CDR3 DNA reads TGTGCCAGCAGAACCACAGATACGCAGTATTTT.

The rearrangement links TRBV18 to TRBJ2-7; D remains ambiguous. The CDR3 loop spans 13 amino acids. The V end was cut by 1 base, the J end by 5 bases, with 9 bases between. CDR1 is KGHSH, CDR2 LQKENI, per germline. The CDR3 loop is CASSPRGNHEQYF. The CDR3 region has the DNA TGTGCCAGCTCACCACGGGGTAACCACGAGCAGTACTTC.

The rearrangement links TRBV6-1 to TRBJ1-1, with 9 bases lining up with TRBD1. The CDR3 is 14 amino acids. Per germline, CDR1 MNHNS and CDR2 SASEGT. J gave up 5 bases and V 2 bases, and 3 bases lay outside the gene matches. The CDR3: CASSENRGRTEAFF. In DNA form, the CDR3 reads TGTGCCAGCAGTGAAAACAGGGGGCGAACTGAAGCTTTCTTT.

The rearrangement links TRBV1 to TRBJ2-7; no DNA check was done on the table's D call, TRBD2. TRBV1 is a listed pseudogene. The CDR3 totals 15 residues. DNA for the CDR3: TGCACCAGCAGCCACTTACGGCCTCACTACGACGAGCAGTACTTC. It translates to CTSSHLRPHYDEQYF.

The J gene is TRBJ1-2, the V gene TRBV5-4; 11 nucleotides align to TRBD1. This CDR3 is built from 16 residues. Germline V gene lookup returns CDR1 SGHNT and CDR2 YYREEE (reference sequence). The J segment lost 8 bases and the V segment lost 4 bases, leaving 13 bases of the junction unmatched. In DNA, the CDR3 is TGTGCCAGCAGCCGGACAGGGGGCGCGCAGGTCGGAGGCTACACCTTC. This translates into CASSRTGGAQVGGYTF.

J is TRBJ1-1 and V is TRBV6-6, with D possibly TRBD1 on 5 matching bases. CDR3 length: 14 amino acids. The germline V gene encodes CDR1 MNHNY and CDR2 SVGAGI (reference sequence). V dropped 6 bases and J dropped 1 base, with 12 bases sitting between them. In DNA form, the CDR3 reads TGTGCCAGCAGCAAGGGACCGCCGAACACTGAAGCTTTCTTT. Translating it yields CASSKGPPNTEAFF.

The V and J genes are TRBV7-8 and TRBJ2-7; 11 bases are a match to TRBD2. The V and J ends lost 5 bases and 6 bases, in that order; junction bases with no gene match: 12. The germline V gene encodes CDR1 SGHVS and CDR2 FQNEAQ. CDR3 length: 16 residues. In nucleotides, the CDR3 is TGTGCCAGCAGCCGCGGAGCTAGCGGGAGGATCGGCGAGCAGTACTTC. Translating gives CASSRGASGRIGEQYF.

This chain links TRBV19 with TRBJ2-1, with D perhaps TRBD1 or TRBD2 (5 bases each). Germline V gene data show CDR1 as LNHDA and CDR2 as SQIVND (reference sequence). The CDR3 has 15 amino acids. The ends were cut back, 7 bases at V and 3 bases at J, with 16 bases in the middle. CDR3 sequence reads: CASTLSGQFYNEQFF. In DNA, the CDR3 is TGTGCCAGTACTTTGTCGGGGCAATTCTACAATGAGCAGTTCTTC.

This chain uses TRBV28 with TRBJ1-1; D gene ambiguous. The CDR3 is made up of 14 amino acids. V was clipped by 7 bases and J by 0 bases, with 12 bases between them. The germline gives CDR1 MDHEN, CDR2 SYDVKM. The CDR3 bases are TGTGCCAGCAAGATCACAGCGCTGAACACTGAAGCTTTCTTT. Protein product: CASKITALNTEAFF. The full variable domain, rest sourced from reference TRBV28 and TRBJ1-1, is DVKVTQSSRYLVKRTGEKVFLECVQDMDHENMFWYRQDPGLGLRLIYFSYDVKMKEKGDIPEGYSVSREKKERFSLILESASTNQTSMYLCASKITALNTEAFFGQGTRLTVV.

CDR3 region: CASSLAGNELTDTQYF. The CDR3 DNA reads TGTGCCAGCAGCCTCGCGGGGAACGAGCTCACAGATACGCAGTATTTT. The chain couples TRBV28 to TRBJ2-3, with D possibly matching TRBD2 (6 bases). Germline V CDR1 and CDR2: MDHEN, SYDVKM. This CDR3 has 16 residues. V was trimmed by 6 bases and J by 2 bases, leaving 18 bases between them. Using reference TRBV28 and TRBJ2-3 for the parts outside the CDR3, the full variable domain is DVKVTQSSRYLVKRTGEKVFLECVQDMDHENMFWYRQDPGLGLRLIYFSYDVKMKEKGDIPEGYSVSREKKERFSLILESASTNQTSMYLCASSLAGNELTDTQYFGPGTRLTVL.

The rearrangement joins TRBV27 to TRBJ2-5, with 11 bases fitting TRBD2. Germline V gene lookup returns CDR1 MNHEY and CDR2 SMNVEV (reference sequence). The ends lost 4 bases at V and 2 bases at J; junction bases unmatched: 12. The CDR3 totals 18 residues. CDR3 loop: CASSSKLAGGPSQETQYF. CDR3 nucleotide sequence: TGTGCCAGCAGTTCGAAATTAGCGGGAGGGCCCTCACAAGAGACCCAGTACTTC.

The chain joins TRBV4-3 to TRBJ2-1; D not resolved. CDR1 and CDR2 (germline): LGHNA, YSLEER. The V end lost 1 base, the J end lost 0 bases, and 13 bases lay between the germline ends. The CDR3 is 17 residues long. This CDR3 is CASSQVAIQSSYNEQFF. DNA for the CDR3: TGCGCCAGCAGCCAAGTTGCGATACAATCCTCCTACAATGAGCAGTTCTTC.

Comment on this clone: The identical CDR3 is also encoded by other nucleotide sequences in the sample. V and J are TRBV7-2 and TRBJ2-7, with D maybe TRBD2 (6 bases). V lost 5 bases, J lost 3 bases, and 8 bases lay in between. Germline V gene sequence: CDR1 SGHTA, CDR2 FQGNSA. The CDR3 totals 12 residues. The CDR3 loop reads CASSRTNYEQYF. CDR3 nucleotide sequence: TGTGCCAGCAGCAGGACTAACTACGAGCAGTACTTC.

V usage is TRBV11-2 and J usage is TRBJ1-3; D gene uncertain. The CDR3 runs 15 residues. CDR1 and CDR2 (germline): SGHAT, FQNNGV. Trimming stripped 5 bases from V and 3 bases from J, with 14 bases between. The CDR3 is CASSQYHGSGNTIYF. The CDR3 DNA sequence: TGTGCCAGCAGCCAATATCACGGGAGTGGAAACACCATATATTTT.